Listed here are 11 T cell receptor beta chains from one sample, sequenced in a study of blood T cell repertoires in COVID-19. TCRdb keeps only in-frame clones here, not all; method: immunoSEQ multiplex PCR. The data hold about 130,000 clones, with roughly 72% observed a single time. The material sequenced was peripheral blood. These receptors were obtained from a human donor in a cohort sampled during active COVID-19.

The chain combines TRBV7-6 with TRBJ2-2, with 7 bases that match TRBD2. The V gene end was trimmed by 4 bases and the J gene end by 2 bases; junction bases not matched to a gene: 10. CDR1 SGHVS and CDR2 FNYEAQ come from the germline V gene. The CDR3 runs to 17 residues. Here the CDR3 reads CASSSSVAGDNTGELFF. In DNA form, the CDR3 reads TGTGCCAGCAGCTCGTCGGTCGCGGGGGACAACACCGGGGAGCTGTTTTTT. Drawing the rest from reference TRBV7-6 and TRBJ2-2, the complete variable domain is GAGVSQSPRYKVTKRGQDVALRCDPISGHVSLYWYRQALGQGPEFLTYFNYEAQQDKSGLPNDRFSAERPEGSISTLTIQRTEQRDSAMYRCASSSSVAGDNTGELFFGEGSRLTVL.

The J gene is TRBJ1-4, the V gene TRBV2; the D is unclear. The germline CDR1 and CDR2 sequences are SNHLY and FYNNEI. Trimming cost V 4 bases and J 8 bases, with 14 bases left between them. This CDR3 region has 14 residues. CDR3 bases: TGTGCCAGCAGTGTAGGGAGGGTCGGAGAAAAACTGTTTTTT. It codes for CASSVGRVGEKLFF.

On this clone: Other DNA sequences in this specimen translate into the identical CDR3. This sequence joins TRBV9 and TRBJ1-6; D gene uncertain. Trimming removed 0 bases at V and 8 bases at J, with 6 bases between. Germline lookup yields CDR1 SGDLS and CDR2 YYNGEE. The CDR3 runs 13 residues. The CDR3 loop reads CASSVGRDSPLHF. The CDR3 coding sequence is TGTGCCAGCAGCGTAGGTCGCGATTCACCCCTCCACTTT. Full variable domain (missing parts from reference TRBV9 and TRBJ1-6): DSGVTQTPKHLITATGQRVTLRCSPRSGDLSVYWYQQSLDQGLQFLIQYYNGEERAKGNILERFSAQQFPDLHSELNLSSLELGDSALYFCASSVGRDSPLHFGNGTRLTVT.

The chain links TRBV5-6 to TRBJ2-3; no clear D gene. This CDR3 is 15 amino acids long. The V end was cut by 0 bases, the J end by 4 bases, with 12 bases between. CDR1 and CDR2 (germline): SGHDT, YYEEEE. CDR3 residues: CASSLVEVPADTQYF. DNA for the CDR3: TGTGCCAGCAGCTTGGTCGAGGTTCCCGCAGATACGCAGTATTTT.

The sample holds a few counts of this clone. This sample includes further DNA sequences coding for the same CDR3. The chain employs TRBV5-8 and TRBJ2-1; 10 bases agree with TRBD2. The germline gives CDR1 SGHTS, CDR2 YDEGEE. The V and J ends lost 2 bases and 7 bases, in that order; junction bases with no gene match: 6. The CDR3 totals 15 residues. CDR3 region: CASSFAAGGTNEQFF. CDR3 bases: TGTGCCAGCAGCTTCGCAGCGGGGGGGACGAATGAGCAGTTCTTC. Looking up the rest from reference TRBV5-8 and TRBJ2-1 gives the full variable domain: EAGVTQSPTHLIKTRGQQATLRCSPISGHTSVYWYQQALGLGLQFLLWYDEGEERNRGNFPPRFSGRQFPNYSSELNVNALELEDSALYLCASSFAAGGTNEQFFGPGTRLTVL.

This clone was observed a few times. V is TRBV14 and J is TRBJ2-2, with TRBD2 matching 11 bases. V trimming: 3 bases; J trimming: 0 bases; junction bases outside the gene matches: 6. This CDR3 is 18 amino acids long. Germline lookup yields CDR1 SGHDN and CDR2 FVKESK. The DNA for the CDR3 is TGTGCCAGCAGCCACCTACTAGCGGGGGACCCGAACACCGGGGAGCTGTTTTTT. Translating it yields CASSHLLAGDPNTGELFF.

In its sample, this clone was seen a few times. In nucleotides, the CDR3 is TGTGCCAGCAGTGTAGGGGATCAGCCCCAGCATTTT. It specifies CASSVGDQPQHF. This chain joins TRBV6-6 and TRBJ1-5, with D perhaps TRBD1 (5 bases). The CDR3 sequence is 12 residues long. The V end was cut by 5 bases, the J end by 5 bases, with 7 bases between. The V gene's germline CDR1 is MNHNY and CDR2 SVGAGI (reference sequence).

J is TRBJ2-5 and V is TRBV4-2, with TRBD2 matching 8 bases. The CDR3 is 17 residues long. V shed 0 bases, J shed 1 base, and the junction held 7 bases outside the gene matches. Looked up from germline, CDR1 is LGHNA and CDR2 is YNFKEQ. The CDR3 bases are TGTGCCAGCAGCCAAGATGGGAATAGCGGGGTCCAAGAGACCCAGTACTTC. Translated, it gives CASSQDGNSGVQETQYF.

The V and J genes are TRBV5-1 and TRBJ1-2; D is ambiguous. With 2 bases removed from V and 7 bases from J, the gap between germline ends came to 18 bases. CDR1 is SGHRS and CDR2 is YFSETQ in the germline V gene. The CDR3 runs to 15 residues. Here the CDR3 reads CASSFNVEQLGGYTF. The CDR3 DNA follows: TGCGCCAGCAGCTTCAACGTGGAACAGCTTGGTGGCTACACCTTC. The complete variable domain, with remaining parts taken from reference TRBV5-1 and TRBJ1-2, reads KAGVTQTPRYLIKTRGQQVTLSCSPISGHRSVSWYQQTPGQGLQFLFEYFSETQRNKGNFPGRFSGRQFSNSRSEMNVSTLELGDSALYLCASSFNVEQLGGYTFGSGTRLTVV.

The chain is built from TRBV7-6 and TRBJ1-4; D not certain. In germline, CDR1 is SGHVS, CDR2 FNYEAQ. The CDR3 has 16 residues. V shed 4 bases and J shed 3 bases, with 15 bases lying between them. CDR3 region: CASSSHPGPANEKLFF. The CDR3 bases are TGTGCCAGCAGCTCCCACCCTGGGCCAGCTAATGAAAAACTGTTTTTT.

V is TRBV11-2 and J is TRBJ2-5; D perhaps matches TRBD1 (6 bases). This CDR3 region has 17 residues. CDR1 SGHAT and CDR2 FQNNGV come from the germline V gene. The V gene lost 5 bases and the J gene lost 1 base, with 20 bases spanning the gap. CDR3 sequence reads: CASSLTRGSVSQETQYF. The CDR3 DNA is TGTGCCAGCAGCCTTACCAGGGGTTCCGTATCCCAAGAGACCCAGTACTTC. Drawing the rest from reference TRBV11-2 and TRBJ2-5, the complete variable domain is EAGVAQSPRYKIIEKRQSVAFWCNPISGHATLYWYQQILGQGPKLLIQFQNNGVVDDSQLPKDRFSAERLKGVDSTLKIQPAKLEDSAVYLCASSLTRGSVSQETQYFGPGTRLLVL.